The sequence of this T cell receptor (beta chain) was determined in a study of T cells in Graves' hyperthyroidism and ophthalmopathy. Regarding the study as a whole: It was a median 6.5 months before onset that the model predicted ophthalmopathy.

Researchers took RNA transcripts and amplified the TCR beta CDR3 regions from them. RT-PCR in the first round (using the HTBI primer set) targeted the TCR CDR3. One entry per CDR3 protein, called by TCRdb with MiXCR from the multiplex PCR reads. Of hundreds of thousands of distinct CDR3 sequences listed, around 13% are singletons. A word on this clonotype: Antigen specificity is unknown.

The CDR3 loop spans 17 amino acids. Germline V gene lookup returns CDR1 MDHEN and CDR2 SYDVKM. V dropped 3 bases and J dropped 5 bases, with 17 bases sitting between them. A patient was excluded if there was uncontrolled infection, other autoimmune disease, pregnancy or lactation. The V call is TRBV28, the J call TRBJ1-6; possible D gene TRBD1, 5 bases. What was sequenced was blood. This TCR was sampled from a woman in her twenties or thirties with Graves' hyperthyroidism. CDR3 in DNA: TGTGCCAGCAGTTTCGAGGGGAGGACTATTGATAATTCACCCCTCCACTTT. This codes for CASSFEGRTIDNSPLHF.